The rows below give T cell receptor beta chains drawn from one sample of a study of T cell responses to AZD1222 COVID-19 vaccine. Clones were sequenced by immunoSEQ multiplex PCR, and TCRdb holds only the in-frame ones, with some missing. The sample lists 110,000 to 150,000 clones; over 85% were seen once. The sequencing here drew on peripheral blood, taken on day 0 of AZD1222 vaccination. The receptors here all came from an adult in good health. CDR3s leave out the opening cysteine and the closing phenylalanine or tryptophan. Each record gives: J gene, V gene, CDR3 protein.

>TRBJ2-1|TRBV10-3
AISESASGRRSSYNEQF
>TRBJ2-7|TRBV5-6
ASSPPGAEQY
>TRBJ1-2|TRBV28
ATTGGYGYT
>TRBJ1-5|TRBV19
ASSTGAGGQPQH
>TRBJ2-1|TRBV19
ASSVLAGVTNEQF
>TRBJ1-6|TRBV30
AWSSGTGVWNSPLH
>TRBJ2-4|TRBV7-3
ASSLRQGNIQY
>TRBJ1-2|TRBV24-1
ATSDQPGYT
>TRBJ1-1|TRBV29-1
STRQGENTEAF
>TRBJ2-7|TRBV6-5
ASMSSGTGTHEQY
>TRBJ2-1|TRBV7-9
ASSLGTSGRRDSYNEQF
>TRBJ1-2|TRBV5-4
ASSLAPWDGYT
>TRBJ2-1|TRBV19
ASSRTVANEQF
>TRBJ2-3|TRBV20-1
SALLADTQY
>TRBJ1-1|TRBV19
ASSTGWDVNTEAF